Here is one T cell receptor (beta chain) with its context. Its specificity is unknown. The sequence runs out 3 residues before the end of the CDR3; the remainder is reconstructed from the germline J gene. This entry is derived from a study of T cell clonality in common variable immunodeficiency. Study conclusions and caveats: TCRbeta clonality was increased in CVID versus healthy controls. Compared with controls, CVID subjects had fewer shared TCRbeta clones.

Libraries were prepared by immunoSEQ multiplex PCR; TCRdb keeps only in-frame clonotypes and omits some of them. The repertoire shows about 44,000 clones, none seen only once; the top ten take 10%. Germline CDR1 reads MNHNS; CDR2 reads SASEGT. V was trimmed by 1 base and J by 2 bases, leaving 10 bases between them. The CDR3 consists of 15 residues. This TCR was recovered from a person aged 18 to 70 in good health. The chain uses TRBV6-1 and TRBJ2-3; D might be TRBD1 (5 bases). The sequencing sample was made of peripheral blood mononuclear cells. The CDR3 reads CASSEGGQATDTQYF. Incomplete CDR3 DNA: TGTGCCAGCAGTGAAGGGGGCCAGGCCACAGATACG.